The following is a TCR beta chain sequence with its context. Antigen unknown. The data were taken from a study of a mutant IDH1 vaccine in newly diagnosed glioma. Study at large: Commencement of vaccination occurred 4-6 weeks following radiotherapy alone, or concurrently with temozolomide cycles. Patients had received radiotherapy, temozolomide, or both previously, most receiving both. The study's findings and limits: The study observed vaccine-induced immune responses in around 94% of patients.

The V gene end was trimmed by 4 bases and the J gene end by 7 bases; junction bases not matched to a gene: 10. CDR1 is SGHNT and CDR2 is YYREEE in the germline V gene (reference sequence). This CDR3 is built from 16 residues. Time point indicated: week 35, safety follow-up. What each vaccine dose contained was 300 ug of mutant IDH1 20-mer peptide, accompanied by topical imiquimod. TCRdb's copy holds only in-frame clones and misses some; the assay was immunoSEQ multiplex PCR. The table lists 35,000 to 50,000 clones, almost 95% of them singletons, with less than 2.5% in the top ten. The chain recombines TRBV5-4 with TRBJ2-1; TRBD2 matches at 11 bases. The TCR was taken from a man in his forties or fifties with glioma. The sample was PBMCs, taken from a glioma patient whose treatment included an IDH1 peptide vaccine. CDR3: CASSAPLVAGGNEQFF. The CDR3 DNA reads as TGTGCCAGCAGCGCCCCTCTGGTAGCGGGGGGGAATGAGCAGTTCTTC.